The clone carrying this T cell receptor (beta chain) has only a few counts. Its matching antigen is unknown. Assay: immunoSEQ multiplex PCR; the TCRdb copy retains only in-frame clones and omits some. The profile shows approximately 1,000,000 clones, around 82% of them singletons. These data come from a study of shared clonotypes between healthy human individuals. Study outcomes and limitations: Approximately 5.3% was the fraction of naive CD4 clonotypes found shared across a few donors.

V lost 1 base, J lost 4 bases, and 7 bases lay in between. Germline CDR1 reads SGHTA; CDR2 reads FQGTGA. The CDR3 has 13 amino acids. Specimen: memory CD4+ T cells from PBMCs. Described subset: CD45RA-negative fraction. This receptor was obtained from a man aged 18 to 30 in good health. Some clones in this sample may be carry-over from other donors' samples. This chain joins TRBV7-3 and TRBJ1-2; no clear D gene. In nucleotides, the CDR3 is TGTGCCAGCAGCTTAATCGGTGGCTATGGCTACACCTTC. It yields the protein CASSLIGGYGYTF.